These 15 T cell receptor beta chains were sequenced from one sample in a study of cytomegalovirus exposure and HLA in healthy donors. Profiling relied on immunoSEQ multiplex PCR, and the TCRdb table lists in-frame clones only, not all of them. The sample has some 180,000 clones, about three quarters seen once. Sequencing was carried out using PBMCs. The receptors were sampled from a woman aged 25-40 years in good health and CMV-seronegative.

The rearrangement links TRBV28 to TRBJ2-7; TRBD1 matches 7 bases. Germline loops: CDR1 MDHEN, CDR2 SYDVKM. The CDR3 covers 13 residues. V lost 8 bases, J lost 0 bases, and 4 bases stayed unmatched. This CDR3 reads CASLGQASYEQYF. DNA of the CDR3: TGTGCCAGCCTCGGACAGGCCTCCTACGAGCAGTACTTC.

The V call is TRBV18, the J call TRBJ2-2; 8 nucleotides line up with TRBD1. CDR1 is KGHSH, CDR2 LQKENI, per germline. The J segment lost 5 bases and the V segment lost 1 base, leaving 0 bases of the junction unmatched. CDR3 length: 14 amino acids. The CDR3 spells CASSPRTGTGELFF. In DNA form, the CDR3 reads TGTGCCAGCTCACCACGGACAGGGACCGGGGAGCTGTTTTTT.

The gene calls are TRBV5-4 and TRBJ2-4; 9 bases agree with TRBD1. The CDR3 totals 17 residues. Germline assignment: CDR1 SGHNT and CDR2 YYREEE (reference sequence). V shed 1 base, J shed 1 base, and the junction held 6 bases outside the gene matches. CDR3 bases: TGTGCCAGCAGCTTGAGGACAGGGGCTGGGGCCAAAAACATTCAGTACTTC. It specifies CASSLRTGAGAKNIQYF. The variable domain in full, with the rest retrieved from reference TRBV5-4 and TRBJ2-4, is ETGVTQSPTHLIKTRGQQVTLRCSSQSGHNTVSWYQQALGQGPQFIFQYYREEENGRGNFPPRFSGLQFPNYSSELNVNALELDDSALYLCASSLRTGAGAKNIQYFGAGTRLSVL.

The chain joins TRBV6-1 to TRBJ2-5, with TRBD2 identical over 11 bases. CDR1 and CDR2 (germline): MNHNS, SASEGT. V lost 4 bases and J lost 2; bases outside the gene matches: 12. CDR3 size: 18 residues. The CDR3 region has the DNA TGTGCCAGCAGTGGTTTGGAAGGGACTAGCGGAGAGCAAGAGACCCAGTACTTC. Protein: CASSGLEGTSGEQETQYF.

The chain recombines TRBV7-9 with TRBJ1-4; TRBD1 is a possible D gene (6 bases). Germline loops: CDR1 SEHNR, CDR2 FQNEAQ (reference sequence). Trimming cost V 0 bases and J 6 bases, with 8 bases left between them. The CDR3 has 14 residues. CDR3 sequence: CASSLAGGDEKLFF. CDR3 coding DNA: TGTGCCAGCAGCTTAGCAGGGGGGGATGAAAAACTGTTTTTT.

This clone showed up just once. This chain uses TRBV14 with TRBJ2-7; tentative D call: TRBD1 (6 bases). Germline V gene sequence: CDR1 SGHDN, CDR2 FVKESK. CDR3 length equals 13 residues. V lost 0 bases, J lost 11 bases, and 14 bases lay in between. The CDR3: CASSQDQQGKKYF. In nucleotides, the CDR3 is TGTGCCAGCAGCCAAGATCAACAGGGAAAAAAGTACTTC. The entire variable domain, with the rest obtained from reference TRBV14 and TRBJ2-7, is as follows: EAGVTQFPSHSVIEKGQTVTLRCDPISGHDNLYWYRRVMGKEIKFLLHFVKESKQDESGMPNNRFLAERTGGTYSTLKVQPAELEDSGVYFCASSQDQQGKKYFGPGTRLTVT.

The V gene is TRBV7-9, the J gene TRBJ1-6; maybe TRBD1 (5 bases). The CDR3 has 15 residues. Trimming removed 3 bases from V and 4 bases from J, with 10 bases in between. Germline CDR1 is SEHNR and CDR2 is FQNEAQ (reference sequence). CDR3 sequence: CASSFGGDYNSPLHF. CDR3 DNA: TGTGCCAGCAGCTTCGGGGGAGATTATAATTCACCCCTCCACTTT.

The chain is built from TRBV4-1 and TRBJ2-1; no clear D. Germline-derived CDR1 and CDR2 are MGHRA and YSYEKL. The CDR3 covers 18 residues. Trimming removed 3 bases at V and 0 bases at J, with 18 bases between. CDR3 DNA: TGCGCCAGCAGCCAGAGACTTGCGATCGGAAGCTCCTACAATGAGCAGTTCTTC. It codes for CASSQRLAIGSSYNEQFF.

The gene calls are TRBV10-3 and TRBJ2-3; 9 bases map to TRBD2. Germline-derived CDR1 and CDR2 are ENHRY and SYGVKD. The V and J ends lost 0 bases and 2 bases, in that order; junction bases with no gene match: 6. The length of the CDR3 is 17 residues. CDR3 loop: CAISESGGRALTDTQYF. The CDR3 nucleotides read TGTGCCATCAGTGAGTCGGGCGGGAGGGCCCTCACAGATACGCAGTATTTT.

The chain is built from TRBV6-5 and TRBJ1-1; TRBD1 might be the D (6 bases). CDR1 is MNHEY and CDR2 is SVGAGI in the germline V gene. Trimming left V 0 bases short and J 1 base short, with 9 bases between. This CDR3 comprises 15 residues. The CDR3 sequence is CASSYSNRANTEAFF. The CDR3 DNA sequence: TGTGCCAGCAGTTACTCTAACAGGGCGAACACTGAAGCTTTCTTT.

This chain joins TRBV30 and TRBJ2-7, with TRBD1 matching over 8 bases. Trimming at V came to 4 bases and at J to 6 bases, leaving 2 bases not matched to a gene. The CDR3 extends over 11 amino acids. Germline lookup yields CDR1 GTSNPN and CDR2 SVGIG (reference sequence). The CDR3 region has the DNA TGTGCCTGGACGACAGGGGCCGAGCAGTACTTC. Translation gives CAWTTGAEQYF.

The V and J genes are TRBV14 and TRBJ1-5, with TRBD1 as a possible D gene (6 bases). The CDR3 extends over 15 amino acids. V gave up 4 bases and J gave up 6 bases, with 16 bases separating them. Looked up from germline, CDR1 is SGHDN and CDR2 is FVKESK. The CDR3 protein is CASSPRAGDLQPQHF. CDR3 DNA: TGTGCCAGCAGCCCCCGGGCAGGGGATCTTCAGCCCCAGCATTTT.

The chain couples TRBV9 to TRBJ1-4; 7 bases agree with TRBD1. The germline CDR1 and CDR2 sequences are SGDLS and YYNGEE. J gave up 1 base and V 0 bases, and 0 bases lay outside the gene matches. The CDR3 has 15 residues. This CDR3 reads CASSVGDRTNEKLFF. The CDR3 DNA reads TGTGCCAGCAGCGTAGGGGACAGAACTAATGAAAAACTGTTTTTT.

The rearrangement uses TRBV7-9 and TRBJ1-5; D is perhaps TRBD1 (6 bases). This CDR3 region has 16 residues. Germline lookup yields CDR1 SEHNR and CDR2 FQNEAQ (reference sequence). The V and J ends lost 5 bases and 2 bases respectively, with 16 bases between them. The CDR3 DNA reads as TGTGCCAGCAGCCAGAATGAACAGGGCCGCAATCAGCCCCAGCATTTT. Its translation is CASSQNEQGRNQPQHF.

This chain joins TRBV18 and TRBJ1-1; D unresolved. V was clipped by 1 base and J by 1 base, with 10 bases between them. CDR1 KGHSH and CDR2 LQKENI come from the germline V gene. The CDR3 covers 15 residues. The CDR3 DNA reads TGTGCCAGCTCACCACAATTGGGGAGGAACACTGAAGCTTTCTTT. Its protein is CASSPQLGRNTEAFF. Using reference TRBV18 and TRBJ1-1 for the parts outside the CDR3, the full variable domain is NAGVMQNPRHLVRRRGQEARLRCSPMKGHSHVYWYRQLPEEGLKFMVYLQKENIIDESGMPKERFSAEFPKEGPSILRIQQVVRGDSAAYFCASSPQLGRNTEAFFGQGTRLTVV.